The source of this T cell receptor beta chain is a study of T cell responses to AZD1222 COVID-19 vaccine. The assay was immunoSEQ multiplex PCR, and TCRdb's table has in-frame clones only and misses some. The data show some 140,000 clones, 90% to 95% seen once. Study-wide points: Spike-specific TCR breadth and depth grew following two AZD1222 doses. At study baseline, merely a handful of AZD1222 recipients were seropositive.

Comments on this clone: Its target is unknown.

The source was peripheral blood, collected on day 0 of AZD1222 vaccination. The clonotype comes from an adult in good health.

In nucleotides, the CDR3 is TGCGCCAGCAGCCAAGACTTACAGGGAAACACTGAAGCTTTCTTT. Translation: CASSQDLQGNTEAFF. The chain joins TRBV4-3 to TRBJ1-1, with D possibly TRBD1 on 6 matching bases. This CDR3 spans 15 amino acids. V shed 0 bases and J shed 2 bases, with 10 bases lying between them. Germline-derived CDR1 and CDR2 are LGHNA and YSLEER.